This T cell receptor (beta chain) stems from a study of Ad26.COV2.S vaccination and SARS-CoV-2 variants. Described treatment: approximately 18 received Ad26.COV2.S at low or high dose, single or two shots; about 5 received placebo; per-sample allocation not given. Sampling was performed 63 days after the first vaccine or placebo injection. Produced via immunoSEQ multiplex PCR; TCRdb's table is partial and in-frame only. The repertoire holds about 420,000 clones, with roughly 90% as singletons. The receptor's source is a person between 18 and 59 years old who received the Ad26.COV2.S COVID-19 vaccine or a placebo. Specimen: peripheral blood, collected in a trial of Ad26.COV2.S vaccine versus placebo.

The CDR3 DNA reads TGCGCCAGCAGCTCTGGTGGGGGCGGCGAAGCAGAGACCCAGTACTTC. Amino acid sequence: CASSSGGGGEAETQYF. The V call is TRBV4-3, the J call TRBJ2-5; D might be TRBD1 (6 bases). Per the germline V gene, CDR1 is LGHNA and CDR2 is YSLEER. V shed 5 bases and J shed 4 bases, with 20 bases lying between them. This CDR3 is built from 16 residues.